One sample yielded the 20 T cell receptor beta chains listed below, sequenced in a study of CD8+CD57+ T cells in acquired aplastic anemia. Using genomic DNA as the template, TCR beta VDJ and CDR3 profiling was carried out. TCRdb reanalysed the reads using MiXCR and keeps one entry per CDR3 protein. This table has about 260,000 distinct CDR3 sequences, 82% appearing once. Previously, flow cytometry had revealed CD8+CD57+ cell expansion in the patients chosen for sequencing. The sequencing input was sorted CD4+, CD8+, or CD8+CD57+ T cells (not recorded which) from PBMCs. All receptors come from a human donor with aplastic anemia.

As regards this clonotype: Given the absence of the conserved phenylalanine or tryptophan at the CDR3 end, a read error is likely. The gene calls are TRBV12-3 or TRBV12-4 and TRBJ1-2; D remains unclear. This CDR3 spans 12 amino acids. Trimming left V 3 bases short and J 8 bases short, with 10 bases between. The CDR3 loop is CASSFSPGGYTY. DNA of the CDR3: TGTGCCAGCAGTTTTTCGCCGGGGGGCTACACCTAC.

About this clonotype itself: This CDR3 fails to terminate in the conserved phenylalanine or tryptophan, so it likely reflects a read error. The rearrangement joins TRBV7-3 to TRBJ2-3; D is perhaps TRBD2 (5 bases). The CDR3 has 13 amino acids. Trimming left V 8 bases short and J 9 bases short, with 18 bases between. CDR1 and CDR2 (germline): SGHTA, FQGTGA. CDR3 nucleotides: TGTGCCAGCGCGGACGAGGGCACAGCCACGCAGTATTTA. It encodes CASADEGTATQYL.

This clonotype appeared once. The rearrangement uses TRBV7-9 and TRBJ2-3; 11 nucleotides line up with TRBD1. The length of the CDR3 is 14 residues. Germline V gene sequence: CDR1 SEHNR, CDR2 FQNEAQ (reference sequence). With 5 bases clipped from V and 11 bases from J, the junction kept 9 bases outside the gene matches. CDR3 protein: CASSLGQGADKQYF. DNA of the CDR3: TGTGCCAGCAGCCTCGGACAGGGGGCCGACAAGCAGTATTTT. Based on the CDR3 plus reference TRBV7-9 and TRBJ2-3, the full variable domain is DTGVSQNPRHKITKRGQNVTFRCDPISEHNRLYWYRQTLGQGPEFLTYFQNEAQLEKSRLLSDRFSAERPKGSFSTLEIQRTEQGDSAMYLCASSLGQGADKQYFGPGTRLTVL.

This clonotype was seen once. The chain recombines TRBV9 with TRBJ2-6; D tentatively reads TRBD1 or TRBD2 (7 bases each). The V gene's germline CDR1 is SGDLS and CDR2 YYNGEE. V lost 4 bases to trimming and J lost 10 bases, with 24 bases between them. The CDR3 contains 17 residues. The CDR3 region has the DNA TGTGCCAGCAGCTCAGGGGGGGACACCCGCGGTGCGAACGTCCTGACTTTC. This translates into CASSSGGDTRGANVLTF. The full variable domain, with the rest looked up from reference TRBV9 and TRBJ2-6, is DSGVTQTPKHLITATGQRVTLRCSPRSGDLSVYWYQQSLDQGLQFLIQYYNGEERAKGNILERFSAQQFPDLHSELNLSSLELGDSALYFCASSSGGDTRGANVLTFGAGSRLTVL.

The chain combines TRBV24-1 with TRBJ2-3, with D perhaps given as TRBD1 or TRBD2 (6 bases each). This CDR3 region has 13 residues. V lost 9 bases to trimming and J lost 9 bases, with 18 bases between them. In germline, CDR1 is KGHDR, CDR2 SFDVKD. The CDR3 coding sequence is TGTGCCACCTTGGACGGGGGCACAGGGACGCAGTATTTT. As protein: CATLDGGTGTQYF.

Points on this clonotype: Relative to the germline gene, one junction end is altered; a read error may explain this. The genes are TRBV5-1 and TRBJ1-1; D call uncertain. Per germline, CDR1 SGHRS and CDR2 YFSETQ. The CDR3 runs 10 residues. The CDR3 bases are TGCGCCAGCAACCTTGATCAGCCTCTCTTT. This codes for CASNLDQPLF.

This rearrangement joins TRBV12-5 to TRBJ2-5; no definite D call. With 5 bases removed from V and 2 bases from J, the gap between germline ends came to 12 bases. This CDR3 is 14 amino acids long. Germline V lookup: CDR1 LGHNT, CDR2 FRNRAP. The CDR3 DNA sequence: TGTGCTAGTGGTAGAGCTAGTCAGCAAGAGACCCAGTACTTC. Its protein product is CASGRASQQETQYF.

This chain uses TRBV7-8 with TRBJ2-3; D is possibly TRBD2 (6 bases). The germline V gene has CDR1 SGHVS and CDR2 FQNEAQ. Between the trimmed V and J ends, which lost 4 bases and 13 bases, there was a span of 18 bases. The CDR3 is 13 amino acids. The CDR3: CASSYGGGPNKYF. The CDR3 DNA follows: TGTGCCAGCAGCTACGGGGGAGGTCCTAATAAGTATTTT.

Regarding this clonotype: Without the conserved terminal phenylalanine or tryptophan, this CDR3 likely stems from a read error. The DNA is omitted, as the CDR3 cannot be located on it reliably, and the CDR3 follows TCRdb's listing. The chain links TRBV7-8 to TRBJ2-3; TRBD2 is the table's D call, not checked against the DNA. Germline CDR1 SGHVS, CDR2 FQNEAQ. The CDR3 extends over 13 residues, inclusive of both ends. CDR3 amino acids: CASASGANAVEHC.

This clonotype was observed a single time. The chain links TRBV9 to TRBJ2-5, with 11 bases lining up with TRBD2. In germline, CDR1 is SGDLS, CDR2 YYNGEE. V was pared by 3 bases and J by 5 bases, with 6 bases of the junction left unmatched. The CDR3 extends over 15 amino acids. In DNA, the CDR3 is TGTGCCAGCAGCGGTCAACTAGCGGGAGAGGAGACCCAGTACTTC. Translation gives CASSGQLAGEETQYF.

Notes on this clonotype: The CDR3 does not close with the conserved phenylalanine or tryptophan, likely indicating a read error. It is unclear where the CDR3 begins or ends on the DNA, so no DNA is shown, and the CDR3 is as TCRdb lists it. The rearrangement joins TRBV7-2 to TRBJ2-3; the DNA was not compared with TRBD1, the D call given in the table. Looked up from germline, CDR1 is SGHTA and CDR2 is FQGNSA. The CDR3 is 13 amino acids long, termini counted. This chain's CDR3 is CASSWGRGANYGY.

J is TRBJ1-2 and V is TRBV12-3 or TRBV12-4; D is unresolved. CDR3 length: 11 amino acids. The V gene lost 11 bases and the J gene lost 3 bases, with 10 bases spanning the gap. DNA for the CDR3: TGTGCCCAACAGCATGACTATGGCTACACCTTC. The encoded protein is CAQQHDYGYTF.

A word on this clonotype: At one end the junction does not follow the germline gene, possibly because of a read error. V and J are TRBV9 and TRBJ2-3; a weak D match, TRBD2 (6 bases). CDR3 size: 14 residues. Looked up from germline, CDR1 is SGDLS and CDR2 is YYNGEE. As DNA, the CDR3 is TGTGCCAGCAGCTTGGGTGGAGGGTCAAACTATGGCTACTTT. This codes for CASSLGGGSNYGYF.

In regard to this clonotype: One end of the junction does not line up with germline, which may come from a read error. The CDR3 sequence is CASRGAGNIHTQYF. For the CDR3, the DNA is TGTGCCAGCAGAGGAGCTGGGAACATTCATACGCAGTATTTT. The gene calls are TRBV5-1 and TRBJ2-3; unclear D gene. The CDR3 covers 14 residues. Germline V gives CDR1 SGHRS, CDR2 YFSETQ.

About this clonotype: The junction departs from germline at one end; a sequencing error may be responsible. This chain connects TRBV9 to TRBJ2-5; D is perhaps TRBD1 or TRBD2 (7 bases each). This CDR3 contains 14 residues. Germline loops: CDR1 SGDLS, CDR2 YYNGEE. The CDR3 here is CATSRGGSSETQYF. DNA of the CDR3: TGTGCCACCAGCAGGGGGGGCAGCTCAGAGACCCAGTACTTC.

Comments on this clonotype: Since a much larger clone is just one base distant, this may be a read error. The V gene is TRBV11-3, the J gene TRBJ2-3, with D unresolved. This CDR3 spans 14 amino acids. The V end was cut by 1 base, the J end by 6 bases, with 11 bases between. Looked up from germline, CDR1 is SGHNT and CDR2 is YENEEA. The DNA for the CDR3 is TGTGCCAGCAGCTTAGCGGTGACACGCGATACGCAGTATTTT. The encoded protein is CASSLAVTRDTQYF.

In this sample, this clonotype turned up many times. The limits of the CDR3 on the DNA are not certain, so only TCRdb's listed CDR3 is given. The chain carries TRBV7-9 and TRBJ2-5; TRBD1 is the table's D call, not checked against the DNA. The CDR3 extends over 15 residues, inclusive of both ends. Germline lookup yields CDR1 SEHNR and CDR2 FQNEAQ (reference sequence). The CDR3 reads CAGQGARETQYFGYF.

Turning to this clonotype: One junction end disagrees with the germline gene, perhaps due to a read error. V and J are TRBV2 and TRBJ2-3; 7 bases fit TRBD2. There are 14 residues in the CDR3. The V gene's germline CDR1 is SNHLY and CDR2 FYNNEI. The CDR3 region is CASSDGGVHETQFF. In nucleotides, the CDR3 is TGTGCCAGCAGTGATGGGGGGGTCCATGAGACGCAGTTCTTT.

A few counts support this clonotype. CDR3 amino acids: CASSLGGRDGQDEQFF. CDR3 sequence (DNA): TGTGCCAGCAGCCTGGGGGGCAGAGACGGTCAGGATGAGCAGTTCTTC. The chain has TRBV11-3 and TRBJ2-1; D possibly matches TRBD1 or TRBD2 (6 bases each). Trimming stripped 5 bases from V and 8 bases from J, with 22 bases between. Germline-derived CDR1 and CDR2 are SGHNT and YENEEA. The CDR3 length is 16 residues.

For this clonotype: A read error may produce the germline difference seen at one junction end. This sequence joins TRBV2 and TRBJ2-1; D may be TRBD1 or TRBD2 (5 bases each). The germline gives CDR1 SNHLY, CDR2 FYNNEI. CDR3 size: 13 residues. CDR3 region: CASSDWGIHEQFF. CDR3 sequence (DNA): TGTGCTAGCAGTGATTGGGGGATTCATGAGCAGTTCTTC.